The 3 T cell receptor beta chains below all came from one sample that was sequenced in a study of CD4+ T cells in melanoma. Profiling relied on immunoSEQ multiplex PCR, and the TCRdb table lists in-frame clones only, not all of them. Of about 9,200 clones in the sample, 65% to 70% were seen once. The source material was cells from a culture (not recorded whether cultured in vitro). These receptors came from a human donor with melanoma.

The chain employs TRBV7-9 and TRBJ2-7; no firm D call. Germline assignment: CDR1 SEHNR and CDR2 FQNEAQ (reference sequence). The germline V and J ends were trimmed by 1 base and 9 bases, with 10 bases remaining between them. CDR3 length equals 12 residues. The DNA for the CDR3 is TGTGCCAGCAGCTTAGGATCGGTAGGGCAGTACTTC. Translated: CASSLGSVGQYF.

The gene calls are TRBV5-5 and TRBJ1-3; 9 nucleotides agree with TRBD1. Germline lookup yields CDR1 SGHKS and CDR2 YYEKEE (reference sequence). The CDR3 is 15 residues long. J lost 4 bases, V lost 4 bases, and 6 bases had no gene match. Here the CDR3 reads CASSAGTGTGNTIYF. The CDR3 DNA follows: TGTGCCAGCAGCGCCGGGACAGGGACGGGAAACACCATATATTTT.

The chain employs TRBV9 and TRBJ1-2; tentatively, D is TRBD1 (6 bases). V gave up 0 bases and J gave up 1 base, with 10 bases separating them. The CDR3 spans 15 residues. Germline V gene sequence: CDR1 SGDLS, CDR2 YYNGEE. The CDR3 nucleotides read TGTGCCAGCAGCGTAGGTAGGGGGAATAACTATGGCTACACCTTC. As protein: CASSVGRGNNYGYTF.